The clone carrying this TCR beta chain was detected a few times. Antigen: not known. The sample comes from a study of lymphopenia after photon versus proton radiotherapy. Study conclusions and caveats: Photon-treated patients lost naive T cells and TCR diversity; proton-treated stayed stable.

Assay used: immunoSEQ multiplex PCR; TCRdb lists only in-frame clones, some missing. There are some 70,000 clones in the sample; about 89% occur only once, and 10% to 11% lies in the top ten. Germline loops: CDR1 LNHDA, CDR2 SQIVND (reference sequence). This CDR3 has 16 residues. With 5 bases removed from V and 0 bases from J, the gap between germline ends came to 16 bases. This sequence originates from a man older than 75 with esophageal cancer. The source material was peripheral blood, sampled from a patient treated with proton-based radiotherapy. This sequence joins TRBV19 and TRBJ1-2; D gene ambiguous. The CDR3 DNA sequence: TGTGCCAGTAGTCCCCGATCACGATCAGCTAACTATGGCTACACCTTC. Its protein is CASSPRSRSANYGYTF.